Included here is one T cell receptor (beta chain) sequence, with context. This clonotype was counted ten times or more. Its antigen target is currently unknown. No base qualities exist here, and no much larger clone lies one base off it. The hyperthyroidism patients were 18 to 65 years old and newly diagnosed, with a disease duration of less than 2 months. Anyone with other autoimmune diseases, uncontrolled infections, pregnancy or lactation was excluded from the study. Clinical symptoms, serum thyroxine, TRAb, thyroid ultrasound and orbital computed tomography were used for diagnosis. Total RNA was extracted using Trizol reagent, and RNA quality was checked on an Agilent 2100 Bioanalyzer. For repertoire sequencing, the TCR beta CDR3 regions were amplified from RNA transcripts. The first round of RT-PCR was done with HTBI primers and the Qiagen OneStep RT-PCR kit, and was followed by a second round of multiplex PCR, then size selection and purification. Libraries were sequenced on an Illumina HiSeq2000 using paired-end 100 bp reads. Concerning the study's data processing: SOAPnuke was used to process the reads, throwing out any read that had adapters, had uncalled bases, had a mean Phred below 15, or lacked an exact constant-primer or identifier match. High-quality paired reads were merged with COPE v1.2.5. Unique nucleotide sequences were defined as clonotypes and aligned to IMGT TRB V, D and J references using MiTCR v1.1. The analysis was limited to V-J combinations with a frequency above 0.0001, which together covered roughly 99% of the repertoires. A TCR clonal expansion and chaos score per V-J combination was defined as the ratio of F50 clonal expansion to chaos observed in the TCRdist matrix. Welch's t-statistics and random forest were used to reduce the features to 10 to 15 V-J combinations, which were then used as input to a naive Bayes classifier. Thyroid-blood repertoire similarity was quantified with the Morisita-Horn index. TCRdb took the public reads, trimmed them with fastp at Q25, ran MiXCR for clone calling and kept in-frame beta chains. Merged by CDR3 protein, the rows form single entries marked with the most common genes and DNA. In this record, the V and J calls reflect TCRdb's handling and not the investigators' own analysis. The sample has around 1,000,000 distinct CDR3 sequences on record, approximately 35% of them singletons. The leading ten clones occupy roughly 11% of the sample.

The entry originates in a study of Graves' ophthalmopathy and Graves' hyperthyroidism (dated by TCRdb to 2016 to 2019). Broadly, across the study: Hyperthyroidism was considered stable if no progression to ophthalmopathy occurred within 18 months of follow-up. To tell Graves' ophthalmopathy apart from Graves' hyperthyroidism, and to predict which patients would progress to ophthalmopathy, the study relied on TCR beta repertoire signatures. In total, some 140 blood samples were TCR-sequenced: under 45 ophthalmopathy, some 72 hyperthyroidism and around 17 hyperthyroidism-to-ophthalmopathy patients. To explore V-J signatures that separate ophthalmopathy from hyperthyroidism, a discovery set of about a hundred patients was enrolled, consisting of 40 to 45 with ophthalmopathy and some 56 with stable hyperthyroidism. The independent validation cohort included about 20 hyperthyroidism patients plus 17 patients who later progressed from hyperthyroidism to ophthalmopathy. In more than 5 hyperthyroidism patients, the T-cell repertoire of thyroid tissue was compared with the T-cell repertoire of blood. Following sample collection, hyperthyroidism patients were given methimazole at a starting dose of 30 mg daily, and ophthalmopathy patients were given high-dose intravenous methylprednisolone. Results and caveats for the whole study, not just this receptor: Sample size was not statistically predetermined, and group allocation was not concealed from the investigators. Among expanded thyroid clonotypes with frequency above 0.001, most also showed up in blood, which suggests that blood repertoires may reflect the thyroid immune response. In validation, the model predicted ophthalmopathy progression with about 70% sensitivity and roughly 78% specificity; 12 predicted patients were CT-confirmed with GO in a median of approximately six months. Ophthalmopathy was separated from stable hyperthyroidism by the 13-signature model with about 90% sensitivity and around 81% specificity in cross-validation and with 80%/75% in the test set.

Sequencing was performed on peripheral blood or thyroid tissue (not recorded which). This clonotype was sampled from an adult man with Graves' hyperthyroidism.

The sequenced DNA: TGTGCCACCAGTGACCAAGACAGGGGATATGCCGGGGAGCTGTTTTTT. The translation is CATSDQDRGYAGELFF. The rearranged chain carries TRBV24-1 and TRBJ2-2; 8 of the junction bases match TRBD1. For CDR1 and CDR2, the germline V gene lists KGHDR and SFDVKD. Counted from cysteine to phenylalanine, this CDR3 has 16 amino acids. Of the read, only the CDR3 DNA is kept; its 48 bases are in frame from base 1. Compared with germline, V lacks 4 bases and J lacks 6 bases; bases without a gene match: 9.